This record covers a single T cell receptor beta chain. The antigen is not known. The sample is drawn from a study of cytomegalovirus exposure and HLA in healthy donors. Study-level information: Approximately 180 million T cells yielded more than 90 million unique TCR beta sequences in earlier analysis.

Germline V gene lookup returns CDR1 SGHRS and CDR2 YFSETQ. Between the trimmed V and J ends, which lost 2 bases and 1 base, there was a span of 15 bases. The CDR3 extends over 16 amino acids. Use of 60 Vbeta and 13 Jbeta primers characterized the PCR. Clones were sequenced by immunoSEQ multiplex PCR, and TCRdb holds only the in-frame ones, with some missing. The profile shows about 63,000 clones, 73% of them singletons. Study conclusions and caveats: The authors enumerated 164 TCR beta chains as linked to cytomegalovirus. With further analysis later on, most CMV-associated TCR beta chains appeared HLA-restricted. With high specificity and sensitivity, the classifier reportedly diagnosed cytomegalovirus status.

The receptor was isolated from a middle-aged man in good health and CMV-seronegative. The V gene is TRBV5-1, the J gene TRBJ1-1; D may be TRBD1 (6 bases). Sequenced input: PBMCs. DNA of the CDR3: TGCGCCAGCAGCTTTGGGAACAGGGAGGGGAACACTGAAGCTTTCTTT. It specifies CASSFGNREGNTEAFF.